This T cell receptor (beta chain) was profiled in a study of blood T cell repertoires in COVID-19. For the study at large: Samples came from the United States, Italy and Spain, spanning acute and convalescent COVID-19.

The repertoire was sequenced with immunoSEQ multiplex PCR; TCRdb's copy has only in-frame clones and lacks some. The sample gives roughly 200,000 clones, approximately 85% of which show up once; under 3.5% is in the top ten. In germline, CDR1 is MGHRA, CDR2 YSYEKL. V lost 0 bases to trimming and J lost 5 bases, with 16 bases between them. There are 16 residues in the CDR3. The receptor was isolated from a man aged 55 to 70 with acute or convalescent COVID-19. The sample was peripheral blood. This rearrangement joins TRBV4-1 to TRBJ2-5; the D gene is possibly TRBD2 (6 bases). CDR3 sequence: CASSQEGGTLGETQYF. The CDR3 nucleotides read TGCGCCAGCAGCCAAGAAGGCGGGACCCTCGGGGAGACCCAGTACTTC.